Below, 10 T cell receptor beta chains from the same sample are listed, as sequenced in a study of shared clonotypes between healthy human individuals. Here immunoSEQ multiplex PCR was the method, and the copy in TCRdb shows in-frame clones only, minus some. There are millions of clones in the sample; 90% to 95% occur only once, and 0.13% lies in the top ten. The sample comprised naive CD4+ T cells sorted from blood. Described subset: CD45RA+ positively selected. These receptors all stem from a man younger than 30 in good health.

The rearrangement links TRBV7-2 to TRBJ2-3; D gene ambiguous. The CDR3 length is 14 residues. V lost 3 bases and J 6 bases, leaving 13 bases between the germline ends. Germline V gene data show CDR1 as SGHTA and CDR2 as FQGNSA. DNA of the CDR3: TGTGCCAGCAGCTTTTCACCATCTACGGATACGCAGTATTTT. This translates into CASSFSPSTDTQYF. Looking up the rest from reference TRBV7-2 and TRBJ2-3 gives the full variable domain: GAGVSQSPSNKVTEKGKDVELRCDPISGHTALYWYRQSLGQGLEFLIYFQGNSAPDKSGLPSDRFSAERTGGSVSTLTIQRTQQEDSAVYLCASSFSPSTDTQYFGPGTRLTVL.

The rearrangement uses TRBV2 and TRBJ2-3; D is uncertain. The V and J ends lost 0 bases and 1 base respectively, with 26 bases between them. Germline V gene data show CDR1 as SNHLY and CDR2 as FYNNEI. This CDR3 has 21 amino acids. The CDR3 sequence is CASSEALLGTSWFSGTDTQYF. Here the CDR3 DNA reads TGTGCCAGCAGTGAAGCGCTTCTGGGCACGTCTTGGTTTTCTGGCACAGATACGCAGTATTTT.

CDR3 sequence (DNA): TGTGCCAGCAGTTACTCTTGGGATACGGGCTACACCTTC. Translating gives CASSYSWDTGYTF. J is TRBJ1-2 and V is TRBV6-5; D is unresolved. The germline gives CDR1 MNHEY, CDR2 SVGAGI. This CDR3 is 13 amino acids long. The V end was cut by 0 bases, the J end by 8 bases, with 10 bases between.

The chain is built from TRBV6-4 and TRBJ2-3; perhaps TRBD2 as D (6 bases). Germline values: CDR1 MRHNA, CDR2 SNTAGT. V was pared by 3 bases and J by 0 bases, with 10 bases between. The CDR3 covers 15 residues. In DNA form, the CDR3 reads TGTGCCAGCAGTGATAGCGGATACAGCACAGATACGCAGTATTTT. Its translation is CASSDSGYSTDTQYF.

V and J are TRBV30 and TRBJ1-2; D gene ambiguous. Looked up from germline, CDR1 is GTSNPN and CDR2 is SVGIG (reference sequence). The V gene lost 0 bases and the J gene lost 7 bases, with 12 bases spanning the gap. This CDR3 is built from 13 residues. The chain's CDR3 is CAWSVARRVGYTF. The CDR3 bases are TGTGCCTGGAGTGTAGCCAGGAGAGTTGGCTACACCTTC.

The CDR3 coding sequence is TGTGCCAGCAGCTTAACAGGGTACGAGCAGTACTTC. Its protein product is CASSLTGYEQYF. The chain joins TRBV11-3 to TRBJ2-7; D might be TRBD1 (6 bases). Trimming stripped 2 bases from V and 4 bases from J, with 6 bases between. Germline values: CDR1 SGHNT, CDR2 YENEEA. The CDR3 runs to 12 residues.

The CDR3 region has the DNA TGTGCCAGCAGCTTAGGGACCAGTCTAGGGACAGATACGCAGTATTTT. Translated, it gives CASSLGTSLGTDTQYF. The chain carries TRBV11-3 and TRBJ2-3, with D unclear. CDR3 length: 16 residues. Trimming left V 1 base short and J 3 bases short, with 14 bases between. Germline CDR1 SGHNT, CDR2 YENEEA.

In the case of this clone: The sample has other DNA sequences that encode this CDR3 too. The genes are TRBV10-3 and TRBJ2-1, with TRBD1 matching over 9 bases. Germline trimming cut 0 bases from V and 3 bases from J; bases unmatched to any gene: 0. The CDR3 contains 15 residues. Germline V gene sequence: CDR1 ENHRY, CDR2 SYGVKD. The CDR3 region is CAISESGQGYNEQFF. CDR3 sequence (DNA): TGTGCCATCAGTGAGTCGGGACAGGGCTACAATGAGCAGTTCTTC.

The gene calls are TRBV5-6 and TRBJ1-1; D not resolved. CDR1 and CDR2 (germline): SGHDT, YYEEEE. This CDR3 has 13 amino acids. The V and J ends lost 2 bases and 0 bases respectively, with 5 bases between them. The CDR3 sequence: CASSLRLNTEAFF. The CDR3 nucleotides are TGTGCCAGCAGCTTACGCCTGAACACTGAAGCTTTCTTT.

This rearrangement joins TRBV27 to TRBJ1-1, with TRBD1 as a possible D gene (6 bases). Germline V gene lookup returns CDR1 MNHEY and CDR2 SMNVEV (reference sequence). There are 13 residues in the CDR3. The germline V and J ends were trimmed by 8 bases and 4 bases, with 14 bases remaining between them. CDR3 protein: CASGRGARTEAFF. Written as DNA, the CDR3 is TGTGCCAGCGGACGGGGGGCGCGCACTGAAGCTTTCTTT.